The 32 T cell receptor beta chains given below trace back to one sample, sequenced in a study of TIL therapy for anti-PD-1-resistant metastatic lung cancer. The immunoSEQ assay was v3. The method was immunoSEQ multiplex PCR; TCRdb's version includes in-frame clones alone and lacks a portion of them. The sample yields more than 35,000 clones, about 73% seen once. Time point described: pre-treatment sample, taken before nivolumab and TIL therapy. Here the sequenced sample was blood, taken at baseline. All receptors come from a person between 25 and 80 years old with non-small cell lung cancer.

This sequence joins TRBV7-6 and TRBJ2-1; D is unresolved. The CDR3 covers 14 residues. CDR1 and CDR2 (germline): SGHVS, FNYEAQ. V lost 5 bases, J lost 7 bases, and 15 bases lay in between. CDR3 nucleotide sequence: TGTGCCAGCAGCGGTGAGCCCTTCGGGAATGAGCAGTTCTTC. Translated: CASSGEPFGNEQFF.

This chain uses TRBV4-3 with TRBJ2-1; 8 nucleotides align to TRBD2. Trimming took 0 bases from V and 9 from J; bases not matched to a gene: 10. This CDR3 region has 16 residues. Germline-derived CDR1 and CDR2 are LGHNA and YSLEER. CDR3: CASSQDWISGAPEQFF. Written as DNA, the CDR3 is TGCGCCAGCAGCCAAGATTGGATTAGCGGGGCACCTGAGCAGTTCTTC.

The chain has TRBV19 and TRBJ2-7; possible D gene TRBD1, 6 bases. The CDR3 spans 15 residues. Trimming removed 1 base at V and 2 bases at J, with 12 bases between. CDR1 and CDR2 from the germline V gene are LNHDA and SQIVND (reference sequence). DNA for the CDR3: TGTGCCAGTAGTATAGGACAGGCAGCCGCCTACGAGCAGTACTTC. Protein sequence: CASSIGQAAAYEQYF.

This chain joins TRBV7-3 and TRBJ2-2, with 9 bases that match TRBD2. The CDR3 is 15 amino acids. Germline V gene sequence: CDR1 SGHTA, CDR2 FQGTGA. V lost 3 bases, J lost 4 bases, and 3 bases stayed unmatched. For the CDR3, the DNA is TGTGCCAGCAGCTTTAGCGGGGGAACCACCGGGGAGCTGTTTTTT. Protein: CASSFSGGTTGELFF.

The chain uses TRBV28 and TRBJ2-1; 10 bases line up with TRBD1. The germline gives CDR1 MDHEN, CDR2 SYDVKM. J lost 9 bases, V lost 4 bases, and 15 bases had no gene match. The CDR3 has 17 residues. This chain's CDR3 is CASSSLPTGGDPSEQFF. The DNA for the CDR3 is TGTGCCAGCAGTTCCTTACCGACAGGGGGCGATCCCAGTGAGCAGTTCTTC.

The rearrangement links TRBV10-3 to TRBJ1-1, with 8 positions matching TRBD1. The junction had 1 base not matched to a gene; V was cut back by 0 bases and J by 1 base. Germline loops: CDR1 ENHRY, CDR2 SYGVKD. The CDR3 runs to 15 residues. As DNA, the CDR3 is TGTGCCATCAGTGAGTCTGGACAGGGGAACACTGAAGCTTTCTTT. Translated: CAISESGQGNTEAFF.

The V gene is TRBV2, the J gene TRBJ2-2, with D perhaps being TRBD1 or TRBD2 (6 bases each). V dropped 7 bases and J dropped 6 bases, with 15 bases sitting between them. Germline CDR1 SNHLY, CDR2 FYNNEI. This CDR3 contains 14 residues. CDR3 in amino acids: CASTSGAGSGELFF. The CDR3 DNA is TGTGCCAGCACCTCGGGGGCTGGTTCCGGGGAGCTGTTTTTT.

The V gene is TRBV25-1, the J gene TRBJ1-5; D not certain. Germline loops: CDR1 MGHDK, CDR2 SYGVNS. V dropped 4 bases and J dropped 4 bases, with 11 bases sitting between them. This CDR3 is 14 amino acids long. The CDR3 reads CASSGYGGNQPQHF. In DNA, the CDR3 is TGTGCCAGCAGTGGGTACGGAGGGAATCAGCCCCAGCATTTT.

This chain joins TRBV5-1 and TRBJ1-3; 8 bases line up with TRBD1. CDR3 length: 14 residues. Germline V gives CDR1 SGHRS, CDR2 YFSETQ. With 5 bases clipped from V and 2 bases from J, the junction kept 3 bases outside the gene matches. CDR3 nucleotides: TGCGCCAGCAGTATGACAGGGGCTGGAAACACCATATATTTT. Its translation is CASSMTGAGNTIYF.

This clone has only one observation. The J gene is TRBJ2-1, the V gene TRBV19, with TRBD1 matching 11 bases. This CDR3 is built from 14 residues. V was pared by 5 bases and J by 10 bases, with 7 bases of the junction left unmatched. In germline, CDR1 is LNHDA, CDR2 SQIVND (reference sequence). CDR3 protein: CASSFLDRGREQFF. For the CDR3, the DNA is TGTGCCAGTAGTTTCTTGGACAGGGGGCGGGAGCAGTTCTTC.

The chain uses TRBV23-1 and TRBJ2-1; TRBD1 matches 7 bases. TRBV23-1 is noted as an ORF with a role that remains uncertain. The CDR3 has 17 amino acids. The trim removed 0 bases at V and 8 bases at J, leaving 13 bases unmatched. CDR3 DNA: TGCGCCAGCAGTCAATCAGTGACAGGGAAGGGAAATGATGAGCAGTTCTTC. This gives the protein CASSQSVTGKGNDEQFF.

V is TRBV6-5 and J is TRBJ2-7; tentative D call: TRBD1 (6 bases). Germline CDR1 is MNHEY and CDR2 is SVGAGI. The CDR3 spans 13 residues. Trimming shortened V by 5 bases and J by 4 bases, and 12 bases separated the two germline ends. This CDR3 reads CASSIRGSYEQYF. As DNA, the CDR3 is TGTGCCAGCAGTATCAGGGGTTCTTACGAGCAGTACTTC.

The genes are TRBV28 and TRBJ1-2, with a tentative D call TRBD1 (6 bases). Trimming took 4 bases from V and 4 from J, leaving 16 bases between them. The germline V gene has CDR1 MDHEN and CDR2 SYDVKM. The CDR3 is 15 amino acids. The CDR3 is CASSWPRGGGYGYTF. The DNA for the CDR3 is TGTGCCAGCAGTTGGCCCCGGGGGGGCGGCTATGGCTACACCTTC.

This chain connects TRBV7-2 to TRBJ2-1; perhaps TRBD2 as D (6 bases). V lost 8 bases to trimming and J lost 1 base, with 15 bases between them. The CDR3 has 15 amino acids. CDR1 is SGHTA, CDR2 FQGNSA, per germline. CDR3 region: CASLTGGISYNEQFF. The CDR3 bases are TGTGCCAGCCTTACCGGCGGGATTTCCTACAATGAGCAGTTCTTC.

The chain carries TRBV7-3 and TRBJ1-1, with no clear D. Deletions cut 6 bases from V and 0 bases from J, with 14 bases between. Per the germline V gene, CDR1 is SGHTA and CDR2 is FQGTGA. The CDR3 has 15 amino acids. CDR3 bases: TGTGCCAGCAGTTTACAGAACGGGCTGAACACTGAAGCTTTCTTT. Its protein product is CASSLQNGLNTEAFF. Drawing the rest from reference TRBV7-3 and TRBJ1-1, the complete variable domain is GAGVSQTPSNKVTEKGKYVELRCDPISGHTALYWYRQSLGQGPEFLIYFQGTGAADDSGLPNDRFFAVRPEGSVSTLKIQRTERGDSAVYLCASSLQNGLNTEAFFGQGTRLTVV.

This rearrangement joins TRBV6-6 to TRBJ2-3, with D tentatively TRBD1 (5 bases). Germline CDR1 and CDR2: MNHNY and SVGAGI (reference sequence). V was clipped by 6 bases and J by 8 bases, with 15 bases between them. The CDR3 length is 13 residues. The CDR3 sequence: CASSPRQRGTQYF. In nucleotides, the CDR3 is TGTGCCAGCAGCCCCCGACAGAGAGGTACGCAGTATTTT.

This clone has a handful of counts. V usage is TRBV6-5 and J usage is TRBJ1-4, with 8 nucleotides matching TRBD1. Germline V CDR1 and CDR2: MNHEY, SVGAGI. The CDR3 consists of 14 residues. The junction had 1 base not matched to a gene; V was cut back by 7 bases and J by 0 bases. DNA of the CDR3: TGTGCCAGCAAACAGGGGGCAACTAATGAAAAACTGTTTTTT. Protein: CASKQGATNEKLFF.

This clone has only a few counts. J is TRBJ2-7 and V is TRBV10-3, with D tentatively TRBD1 (5 bases). The V gene lost 7 bases and the J gene lost 1 base, with 11 bases spanning the gap. The germline CDR1 and CDR2 sequences are ENHRY and SYGVKD. The CDR3 is 13 residues long. CDR3 DNA sequence: TGTGCCATCAAATCGCAGGGATCCTACGAGCAGTACTTC. This encodes CAIKSQGSYEQYF.

This clone was counted between two and nine times. The rearrangement links TRBV5-1 to TRBJ1-5, with TRBD1 as a possible D gene (6 bases). The CDR3 covers 15 residues. Per germline, CDR1 SGHRS and CDR2 YFSETQ. V lost 0 bases and J 4 bases, leaving 11 bases between the germline ends. CDR3 loop: CASSLAGAQNQPQHF. The CDR3 DNA reads as TGCGCCAGCAGCTTGGCGGGGGCGCAAAATCAGCCCCAGCATTTT. The full variable domain, in which reference TRBV5-1 and TRBJ1-5 provide the parts outside the CDR3, is KAGVTQTPRYLIKTRGQQVTLSCSPISGHRSVSWYQQTPGQGLQFLFEYFSETQRNKGNFPGRFSGRQFSNSRSEMNVSTLELGDSALYLCASSLAGAQNQPQHFGDGTRLSIL.

The chain joins TRBV7-3 to TRBJ2-2; TRBD2 matches at 8 bases. V dropped 4 bases and J dropped 6; count of bases not matched to a gene: 1. The CDR3 length is 13 residues. Germline V gene data show CDR1 as SGHTA and CDR2 as FQGTGA. The CDR3 reads CASSSGLAGELFF. The CDR3 DNA sequence: TGTGCCAGCAGCTCGGGACTAGCCGGGGAGCTGTTTTTT.

In its sample, this clone was seen once. This chain uses TRBV7-9 with TRBJ2-3, with a weak D call TRBD1 (6 bases). V was pared by 5 bases and J by 3 bases, with 27 bases between. The CDR3 contains 19 residues. Germline V lookup: CDR1 SEHNR, CDR2 FQNEAQ (reference sequence). CDR3 in amino acids: CASSRERYRDTAQTDTQYF. CDR3 sequence (DNA): TGTGCCAGCAGCCGAGAACGATACCGGGACACGGCTCAAACAGATACGCAGTATTTT.

Here the CDR3 reads CASGLYNSGNTIYF. The CDR3 DNA reads as TGTGCCAGCGGACTTTACAACTCTGGAAACACCATATATTTT. This chain uses TRBV28 with TRBJ1-3, with D uncertain. V was shortened by 8 bases and J by 0 bases, with 11 bases between the two germline ends. The CDR3 covers 14 residues. Per germline, CDR1 MDHEN and CDR2 SYDVKM.

This chain joins TRBV7-3 and TRBJ2-3; 10 bases are shared with TRBD2. This CDR3 comprises 14 residues. The V and J ends lost 3 bases and 4 bases, in that order; junction bases with no gene match: 1. The V gene's germline CDR1 is SGHTA and CDR2 FQGTGA. CDR3 DNA: TGTGCCAGCAGCTTTGGACTAGCGGCAGATACGCAGTATTTT. Translated, it gives CASSFGLAADTQYF.

The rearrangement uses TRBV29-1 and TRBJ1-1; no clear D. The V and J ends lost 4 bases and 8 bases respectively, with 14 bases between them. Germline CDR1 reads SQVTM; CDR2 reads ANQGSEA. The CDR3 sequence is 12 residues long. CDR3 DNA sequence: TGCAGCGTTGGGAGTCGAGGTCTCGAAGCTTTCTTT. Translating gives CSVGSRGLEAFF.

This clone was observed a handful of times. The V and J genes are TRBV7-6 and TRBJ2-7, with D possibly being TRBD2 (5 bases). Germline CDR1 SGHVS, CDR2 FNYEAQ. The CDR3 sequence is 14 residues long. Trimming left V 1 base short and J 7 bases short, with 14 bases between. CDR3 DNA sequence: TGTGCCAGCAGCTTAGTTGTCCGGTCGGGGGAGCAGTACTTC. Translated: CASSLVVRSGEQYF.

V is TRBV6-5 and J is TRBJ2-7; 9 positions agree with TRBD2. The CDR3 length is 15 residues. V shed 0 bases, J shed 1 base, and the junction held 1 base outside the gene matches. The V gene's germline CDR1 is MNHEY and CDR2 SVGAGI. CDR3 sequence: CASSYSSGGSYEQYF. In nucleotides, the CDR3 is TGTGCCAGCAGTTACTCTAGCGGGGGATCCTACGAGCAGTACTTC.

The gene calls are TRBV7-2 and TRBJ2-1, with no clear D. This CDR3 contains 14 residues. V was clipped by 1 base and J by 7 bases, with 11 bases between them. Germline CDR1 is SGHTA and CDR2 is FQGNSA. The CDR3 sequence: CASSLDIFGNEQFF. The CDR3 DNA is TGTGCCAGCAGCTTAGACATTTTCGGTAATGAGCAGTTCTTC.

The chain is built from TRBV4-3 and TRBJ2-7, with D perhaps TRBD2 (6 bases). Germline V lookup: CDR1 LGHNA, CDR2 YSLEER. V shed 2 bases and J shed 8 bases, with 13 bases lying between them. The CDR3 has 13 amino acids. The CDR3 loop is CASSQLGEEKQYF. CDR3 in DNA: TGCGCCAGCAGCCAACTAGGGGAGGAGAAGCAGTACTTC.

This clone has only a few counts. The genes are TRBV6-5 and TRBJ1-1, with no clear D. The CDR3 sequence is 14 residues long. CDR1 and CDR2 (germline): MNHEY, SVGAGI. V was trimmed by 8 bases and J by 0 bases, leaving 13 bases between them. The CDR3 region is CASRHGPVNTEAFF. DNA of the CDR3: TGTGCCAGCCGTCACGGACCGGTGAACACTGAAGCTTTCTTT.

This clone has just a few counts. J is TRBJ1-1 and V is TRBV6-5; TRBD1 agrees at 7 bases. In germline, CDR1 is MNHEY, CDR2 SVGAGI. Losses at the gene ends were 2 bases for V and 8 bases for J; bases not matched to a gene: 5. The CDR3 spans 13 residues. The DNA of the CDR3 is TGTGCCAGCAGTTACGGGGACAGCGAAGAAGCTTTCTTT. It specifies CASSYGDSEEAFF.

The J gene is TRBJ2-7, the V gene TRBV7-2; 9 bases map to TRBD1. V dropped 4 bases and J dropped 6; count of bases not matched to a gene: 7. The germline CDR1 and CDR2 sequences are SGHTA and FQGNSA. This CDR3 is built from 14 residues. CDR3 DNA: TGTGCCAGCAGCTCCCCGGGACAGGGAGGCGAGCAGTACTTC. Protein sequence: CASSSPGQGGEQYF.

This clone came up a few times. V is TRBV27 and J is TRBJ2-2, with D possibly TRBD2 on 6 matching bases. The CDR3 length is 14 residues. V lost 6 bases and J 5 bases, leaving 13 bases between the germline ends. Per germline, CDR1 MNHEY and CDR2 SMNVEV (reference sequence). The CDR3 loop reads CASRYLRGTGELFF. In nucleotides, the CDR3 is TGTGCCAGCAGATATCTACGGGGGACCGGGGAGCTGTTTTTT.